Shown below are 7 T cell receptor beta chains from a single sample sequenced in a study of vaccination and CD4 T cells after COVID-19 (dated by TCRdb to 2022 to 2024). The sample's treatment or condition label, decoded: roughly ten-day PBMC culture with coronavirus spike peptide pools or control peptides (ViraFEST assay). The method behind the library was PCR. The listed sequencing device is Illumina iSeq 100. DNA from cultured CD4+ T cells was subjected to TCR sequencing with the Oncomine TCR Beta short-read assay at the Johns Hopkins FTIC core. TCRdb cleaned the public reads at Q25 with fastp, built clones with MiXCR and kept in-frame beta chains. Each record represents a unique CDR3 protein, reported with the most common genes and DNA among its rows. The sample contains some 10,000 distinct CDR3 sequences, about 66% of them found a single time. The ten biggest clones cover around 28% of the sample.

These TCRs are of unknown antigen specificity. The sequencing sample was made of CD4+ T cells from blood, cultured in vitro. The receptors shown here come from a human donor who had recovered from COVID-19.

The CDR3 sequence is CASSLPSRGAGQRAYEQYF. In nucleotides, the CDR3 is TGTGCCAGCAGCTTACCAAGTAGGGGTGCGGGTCAGCGGGCCTACGAGCAGTACTTC. The chain links TRBV7-9 to TRBJ2-7; TRBD2 might be the D (6 bases). Trimming removed 2 bases from V and 2 bases from J, with 25 bases in between. The CDR3 length is 19 residues. Germline-derived CDR1 and CDR2 are SEHNR and FQNEAQ (reference sequence).

This clonotype was observed a single time. The rearrangement uses TRBV6-2 or TRBV6-3 and TRBJ2-6; D not resolved. The CDR3 has 13 amino acids. Per germline, CDR1 MNHEY and CDR2 SVGEGT. Trimming shortened V by 8 bases and J by 0 bases, and 5 bases separated the two germline ends. The CDR3 bases are TGTGCCAGCCGAGGCTCTGGGGCCAACGTCCTGACTTTC. Its translation: CASRGSGANVLTF.

The J gene is TRBJ1-6, the V gene TRBV7-9, with 8 nucleotides matching TRBD1. The V gene's germline CDR1 is SEHNR and CDR2 FQNEAQ (reference sequence). The CDR3 runs 13 residues. The V segment lost 8 bases and the J segment 9 bases; nucleotides outside the gene matches: 6. Written as DNA, the CDR3 is TGTGCCAGCCGCCGGGACAGGTTTTCACCCCTCCACTTT. Its protein is CASRRDRFSPLHF.

This clonotype has more than one count but fewer than ten. At one end, the junction sequence differs from germline, possibly due to a read error. This chain uses TRBV7-9 with TRBJ1-6; D perhaps matches TRBD1 (5 bases). The CDR3 is 9 residues long. Germline V CDR1 and CDR2: SEHNR, FQNEAQ (reference sequence). The CDR3 DNA reads TGTGCCAGCAGCTCTCCAGGGCCCTTT. This gives the protein CASSSPGPF.

The chain carries TRBV6-4 and TRBJ1-1, with D possibly being TRBD1 (5 bases). Germline assignment: CDR1 MRHNA and CDR2 SNTAGT. Trimming took off 5 bases at V and 5 bases at J, with 15 bases between the two ends. The CDR3 length is 14 residues. The CDR3 coding sequence is TGTGCCAGCAGTCTTGAGGGGTTGACGACTGAAGCTTTCTTT. Translating it yields CASSLEGLTTEAFF.

V is TRBV20-1 and J is TRBJ1-3, with D tentatively TRBD1 (6 bases). Trimming removed 5 bases at V and 4 bases at J, with 9 bases between. Germline V lookup: CDR1 DFQATT, CDR2 SNEGSKA (reference sequence). CDR3 size: 12 residues. The CDR3 region has the DNA TGCAGTGCTTGGGGGGGCGGAAACACCATATATTTT. It is translated as CSAWGGGNTIYF.

The rearrangement uses TRBV10-3 and TRBJ2-1; 7 nucleotides line up with TRBD2. The CDR3 sequence is 15 residues long. V shed 2 bases and J 6 bases; nucleotides not matched to a gene: 7. Germline CDR1 and CDR2: ENHRY and SYGVKD. The CDR3 coding sequence is TGTGCCATCAGTGAGGGCGGGGGAGGAGGCAATGAGCAGTTCTTC. It yields the protein CAISEGGGGGNEQFF.